This entry concerns a single TCR beta chain. This sample was included in a study of blood T cell repertoires in COVID-19. Study information: The origin of the acute and convalescent COVID-19 samples was the United States, Italy and Spain. The analysed material was cDNA or gDNA that came from T cells, B-cell-depleted T cells, or PBMCs.

In germline, CDR1 is SNHLY, CDR2 FYNNEI. CDR3 length equals 14 residues. Between the trimmed V and J ends, which lost 7 bases and 0 bases, there was a span of 13 bases. How the authors handled the data: Nucleated cell counts were estimated from reference gene primer amplification. The assay was immunoSEQ multiplex PCR, and TCRdb's table has in-frame clones only and misses some. D and trimming were read from the DNA, whereas the V and J calls and clone size are those reported in that table. This sample has 68,000 or so clones, with over 75% found just once. The chain links TRBV2 to TRBJ2-7; D perhaps matches TRBD1 (5 bases). The TCR comes from a middle-aged man with active COVID-19. Material: peripheral blood. The chain's CDR3 is CASKLQGSSYEQYF. The DNA for the CDR3 is TGTGCCAGCAAGTTGCAGGGTAGCTCCTACGAGCAGTACTTC.